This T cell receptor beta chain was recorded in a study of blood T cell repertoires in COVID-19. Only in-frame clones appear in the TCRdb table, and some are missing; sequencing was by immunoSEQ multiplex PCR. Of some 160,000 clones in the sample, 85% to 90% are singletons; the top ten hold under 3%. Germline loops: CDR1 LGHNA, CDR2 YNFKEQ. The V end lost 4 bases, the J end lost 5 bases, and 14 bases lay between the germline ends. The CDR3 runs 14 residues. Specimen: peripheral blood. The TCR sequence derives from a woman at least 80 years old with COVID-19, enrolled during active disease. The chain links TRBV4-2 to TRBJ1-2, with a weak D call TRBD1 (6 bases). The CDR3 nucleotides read TGTGCCAGCAGCCCCTCCGGGACACTTTATGGCTACACCTTC. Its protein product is CASSPSGTLYGYTF.